These T cell receptor beta chains were read from a single sample in a study of response to subunit inactivated influenza vaccine. TCRdb itself ran the RT-PCR reads through MiXCR, one entry per CDR3 protein. The repertoire holds roughly 540,000 distinct CDR3 sequences, roughly a quarter seen once, with around 2.8% in the top ten. These data also formed part of another study, on T cells expressing NK-cell markers.

The source material was CD4+ T cells sorted from PBMCs, sampled about 12 days after vaccination. The receptors stem from a man between 45 and 60 years old who received an inactivated influenza vaccine. Each CDR3 is given with its conserved first and last residue. A D gene is named only where the DNA matches it firmly. Expanded clones get a size class; other rows say once, few or many, or leave the size out.

clone size	D gene	V gene	J gene	CDR3 protein	CDR3 DNA
few	TRBD2	TRBV9	TRBJ2-4	CASSVGFMSGERGKNIQYF	TGTGCCAGCAGCGTAGGATTCATGAGCGGGGAAAGAGGCAAAAACATTCAGTACTTC
NA	NA	TRBV5-1	TRBJ2-7	CASSADIGSYEQYF	TGCGCCAGCAGCGCGGACATAGGCTCCTACGAGCAGTACTTC
NA	TRBD1	TRBV6-1	TRBJ2-7	CASREGTGDYEQYF	TGTGCCAGCAGAGAAGGGACAGGGGATTACGAGCAGTACTTC
NA	NA	TRBV9	TRBJ2-5	CASSADSQETQYF	TGTGCCAGCAGCGCCGACAGTCAAGAGACCCAGTACTTC
NA	NA	TRBV3-1	TRBJ2-2	CASSQVHTGELFF	TGTGCCAGCAGCCAAGTTCACACCGGGGAGCTGTTTTTT
few	NA	TRBV20-1	TRBJ2-2	CSASNGGAESTGELFF	TGCAGTGCTAGTAATGGGGGGGCCGAGAGCACCGGGGAGCTGTTTTTT
NA	NA	TRBV2	TRBJ2-4	CATEDPPEDIQYF	TGTGCCACCGAGGACCCGCCGGAGGACATTCAGTACTTC
few	NA	TRBV20-1	TRBJ2-7	CSASGHISYEQYF	TGCAGTGCTAGCGGCCACATCTCCTACGAGCAGTACTTC
many	TRBD1	TRBV29-1	TRBJ1-2	CSVGQGQGLLQGYGYTF	TGCAGCGTCGGACAGGGACAGGGTCTACTGCAAGGCTATGGCTACACCTTC
NA	NA	TRBV12-3/TRBV12-4	TRBJ1-2	CASSLAGFDGYTF	TGTGCCAGCAGTTTAGCAGGGTTCGACGGCTACACCTTC
NA	NA	TRBV7-9	TRBJ2-2	CASSQWGDTGELFF	TGTGCCAGCAGTCAATGGGGCGACACCGGGGAGCTGTTTTTT
NA	NA	TRBV5-1	TRBJ1-2	CASSLDRVTVGYTF	TGCGCCAGCAGCTTGGACAGGGTCACTGTTGGCTACACCTTC
few	NA	TRBV7-2	TRBJ1-1	CASSGTRRPEAFF	TGTGCCAGCAGCGGCACAAGGCGACCTGAAGCTTTCTTT
once	NA	TRBV5-6	TRBJ2-3	CASSLVVLPLTDTQYF	TGTGCCAGCAGCTTGGTCGTCTTACCTCTCACAGATACGCAGTATTTT
NA	NA	TRBV7-2	TRBJ2-7	CASSLGKYEQYF	TGTGCCAGCAGCTTAGGCAAGTACGAGCAGTACTTC
few	NA	TRBV7-9	TRBJ2-5	CASSLQAETQYF	TGTGCCAGCAGCTTACAAGCGGAGACCCAGTACTTC
few	TRBD1	TRBV10-3	TRBJ2-7	CAISGSQGQSAYEQYF	TGTGCCATCAGTGGAAGCCAGGGACAGTCAGCCTACGAGCAGTACTTC
NA	NA	TRBV20-1	TRBJ1-5	CSARDGQPQHF	TGCAGTGCTAGAGATGGACAGCCCCAGCATTTT
few	TRBD2	TRBV7-2	TRBJ2-1	CASSRPGLLISEQFF	TGTGCCAGCAGCCGACCGGGACTACTCATTTCTGAGCAGTTCTTC
NA	NA	TRBV7-2	TRBJ2-5	CASSPTRSEETQYF	TGTGCCAGCAGCCCAACTAGGTCGGAAGAGACCCAGTACTTC
NA	TRBD2	TRBV20-1	TRBJ2-5	CSALRASGSQETQYF	TGCAGTGCTCTCAGAGCTAGCGGGTCACAAGAGACCCAGTACTTC
NA	NA	TRBV12-3/TRBV12-4	TRBJ2-2	CASSSTGNAGELFF	TGTGCCAGCAGTTCCACAGGGAACGCCGGGGAGCTGTTTTTT
few	NA	TRBV5-1	TRBJ2-3	CASTLGLSTDTQYF	TGCGCCAGCACCCTGGGACTCTCCACAGATACGCAGTATTTT
NA	TRBD2	TRBV7-3	TRBJ2-1	CASSRELAGVNEQFF	TGTGCCAGCAGCCGTGAACTAGCGGGAGTCAATGAGCAGTTCTTC
NA	TRBD2	TRBV28	TRBJ2-7	CASSPSGIGEQYF	TGTGCCAGCAGCCCTAGCGGGATCGGCGAGCAGTACTTC
NA	NA	TRBV20-1	TRBJ2-3	CSARDIGMDTQYF	TGCAGTGCTAGAGATATAGGGATGGATACGCAGTATTTT
NA	NA	TRBV29-1	TRBJ2-5	CTNWGETQYF	TGCACTAACTGGGGGGAGACCCAGTACTTC